The source of this T cell receptor beta chain is a study of blood T cells in healthy people across ages. The second PCR ran about 6 to 12 cycles with a sample-barcoded 5' primer and J-beta primers. TCRdb reprocessed the 5' RACE reads with MiXCR, giving one entry per CDR3 protein. The sample includes about 730,000 distinct CDR3 sequences, 40% to 45% seen only once; the top ten take around a fifth. V was cut by 5 bases and J by 6 bases, with 17 bases left in between. The CDR3 length is 14 residues. Germline CDR1 and CDR2: SGHTA and FQGTGA. J is TRBJ2-7 and V is TRBV7-3; D may be TRBD2 (5 bases). Sequenced input: blood. The source is an older woman in good health. DNA of the CDR3: TGTGCCAGCAGCCCCCGCCCGGGATCGTTCGAGCAGTACTTC. Protein product: CASSPRPGSFEQYF.